This T cell receptor (beta chain) was sequenced for a study of cytomegalovirus exposure and HLA in healthy donors. The study's findings and limits: In vitro checks showed that a few CMV-associated chains really do target CMV antigens.

Worth noting for this clone: No antigen is known for it.

The V gene lost 5 bases and the J gene lost 7 bases, with 17 bases spanning the gap. This CDR3 comprises 14 residues. The germline CDR1 and CDR2 sequences are MNHNS and SASEGT. The PCR employed 60 Vbeta primers together with 13 Jbeta primers. Profiled with immunoSEQ multiplex PCR; TCRdb holds only in-frame clones, not every one. This sample's clone table lists almost 45,000 clones. The V and J genes are TRBV6-1 and TRBJ1-2; the D gene is possibly TRBD1 (6 bases). This TCR was sampled from a male donor in good health and CMV-seronegative. Sequencing was performed on PBMCs. CDR3 sequence: CASSRQDAVAGYTF. As DNA, the CDR3 is TGTGCCAGCAGTAGACAGGATGCTGTAGCTGGCTACACCTTC.